Given below is one TCR beta chain in context. This clone occurred once. There is no known antigen for this receptor. The record has no base qualities; no much larger clone is one base away. The immunoSEQ Assay, a bias-controlled multiplex PCR, was used to amplify TCRbeta CDR3 regions from genomic DNA. The published analysis was carried out like this. Within the assay, amplification of reference gene primers was used to estimate how many nucleated cells each sample contained. Sequence reads were collapsed and filtered to measure the absolute abundance of every unique TCRbeta CDR3 rearrangement. For each sample, productive Simpson clonality was calculated by taking the square root of Simpson's diversity index across productive rearrangements. Entries here come from immuneACCESS through TCRdb and include only in-frame sequences with V and J called. Some clones fail to appear in such tables; in the studies checked, an unresolved V gene covers under half of the shortfall, and the cause of the remainder is unknown. V, J and clone size are those of that table, while D and trimming were read from the DNA. Present in this sample are approximately 200,000 clones, around 95% of which were seen just once. Of the sample, approximately 0.69% is held by the ten largest clones.

These data originate in a study of blood T cell repertoires in COVID-19 (dated by TCRdb to about 2020). Context from the whole study: Samples from collaborators originated in the United States, Italy and Spain and spanned both the acute and convalescent phases of COVID-19. Where available, HLA class I and class II types were taken from metadata supplied by the sample provider and were not determined by assay-based typing. The sample metadata nearly always contained a de-identified subject ID, COVID-19 status, age in years and sex. A freely available public database, intended as a resource for researchers studying the immune response to SARS-CoV-2, is where the repertoires were released. Samples came from the ongoing ImmuneRACE study (first 160 participants) plus 1,254 subjects from 6 global collaborators. The dataset comprised deeply sampled blood TCRbeta repertoires from subjects exposed to, actively infected with, or recovered from COVID-19. The material from the prospective study consisted of cDNA or gDNA derived from T cells, B-cell-depleted T cells, or PBMCs. Overall results and qualifications from the work: The amount of clinical and demographic metadata varied by source and participant and was provided uncurated.

One collaborating source in Seattle enrolled patients during active infection and followed them longitudinally through the course of disease. The collaborating institutions used their own protocols to collect whole blood in K2EDTA tubes. Collaborator samples were shipped for TCRbeta analysis as frozen whole blood, isolated PBMCs, or DNA extracted from either sample type. The sequenced sample consisted of peripheral blood. The TCR originated in a man aged 25-40 years with COVID-19, enrolled during active disease.

The CDR3: CAISESKSYGYTF. The DNA sequence reads TGTGCCATCAGTGAGTCGAAGAGCTATGGCTACACCTTC. The chain joins TRBV10-3 to TRBJ1-2; the D gene is not confidently resolved. The germline V gene encodes CDR1 ENHRY and CDR2 SYGVKD. V is reduced by 0 bases and J by 4 bases, leaving a spacing of 6 bases between them. Inclusive of the bounding cysteine and phenylalanine, the CDR3 is 13 residues long. Only CDR3 DNA remains: 39 bases, in frame from the first base.